The clone carrying this T cell receptor (beta chain) appeared a few times. The antigen remains undetermined. This record belongs to a study of T cell repertoires in cytomegalovirus infection. Study information: From public TCR beta signatures came an indication of both CMV infection and matching HLA type.

Findings and caveats of the study: The response measured ex vivo was dominated by TCR beta clonotypes (HLA-C-restricted and CMV-specific).

Via MiXCR, TCRdb re-called the reads, giving one row per CDR3 protein. The sample records 120,000 to 150,000 distinct CDR3 sequences, roughly 6% being singletons. Germline V CDR1 and CDR2: SNHLY, FYNNEI. This CDR3 comprises 15 residues. The V end was cut by 2 bases, the J end by 6 bases, with 17 bases between. This receptor was obtained from a human donor in good health (CMV status not recorded). Some clones in this sample may be carry-over from other donors' samples. The chain recombines TRBV2 with TRBJ2-7, with a tentative D call TRBD1 (6 bases). Sequencing was performed on PBMCs. CDR3: CASSERRTVFSEQYF. For the CDR3, the DNA is TGTGCCAGCAGTGAACGCAGGACAGTATTTAGCGAGCAGTACTTC.